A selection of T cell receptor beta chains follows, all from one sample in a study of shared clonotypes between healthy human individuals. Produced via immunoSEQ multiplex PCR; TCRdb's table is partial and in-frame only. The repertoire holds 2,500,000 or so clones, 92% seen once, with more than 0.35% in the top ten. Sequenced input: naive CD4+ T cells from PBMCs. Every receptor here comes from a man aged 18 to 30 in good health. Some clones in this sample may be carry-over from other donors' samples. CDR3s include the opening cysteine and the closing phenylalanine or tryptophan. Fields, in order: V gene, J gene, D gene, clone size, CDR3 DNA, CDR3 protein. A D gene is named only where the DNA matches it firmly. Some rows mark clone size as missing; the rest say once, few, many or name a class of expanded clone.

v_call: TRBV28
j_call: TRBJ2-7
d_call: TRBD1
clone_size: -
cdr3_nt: TGTGCCAGCAGTTTTAGGGGGCTAAGCTCCTACGAGCAGTACTTC
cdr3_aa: CASSFRGLSSYEQYF

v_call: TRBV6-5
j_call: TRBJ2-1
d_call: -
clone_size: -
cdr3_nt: TGTGCCAGCAACAGGTTTGTGGGAGTCTTAAATGAGCAGTTCTTC
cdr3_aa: CASNRFVGVLNEQFF

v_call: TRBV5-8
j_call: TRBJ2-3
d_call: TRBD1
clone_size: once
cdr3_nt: TGTGCCAGCAGACTGGGGACAGGGCGAACAGATACGCAGTATTTT
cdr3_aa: CASRLGTGRTDTQYF

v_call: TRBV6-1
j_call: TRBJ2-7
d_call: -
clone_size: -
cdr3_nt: TGTGCCAGCAGAGTATTAATGGTGGGTTCCGAGCAGTACTTC
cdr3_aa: CASRVLMVGSEQYF

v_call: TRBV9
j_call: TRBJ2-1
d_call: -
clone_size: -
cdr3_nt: TGTGCCAGCAGCGTGGGCCGGGGTTCCTACAATGAGCAGTTCTTC
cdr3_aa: CASSVGRGSYNEQFF

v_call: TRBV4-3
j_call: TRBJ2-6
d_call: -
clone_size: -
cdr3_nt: TGCGCCAGCAGCCATGCTTTGACGAGTTACGGGGCCAACGTCCTGACTTTC
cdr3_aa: CASSHALTSYGANVLTF

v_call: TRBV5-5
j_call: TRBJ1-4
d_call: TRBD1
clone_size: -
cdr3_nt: TGTGCCAGCGGCAATGGATACCGGGACAGGGTAGGAGAAAAACTGTTTTTT
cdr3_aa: CASGNGYRDRVGEKLFF

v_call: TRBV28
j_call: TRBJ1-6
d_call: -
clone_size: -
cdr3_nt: TGTGCCAGCAGCGGACCGAATAATTCACCCCTCCACTTT
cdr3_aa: CASSGPNNSPLHF

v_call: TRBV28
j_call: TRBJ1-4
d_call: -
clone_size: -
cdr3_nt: TGTGCCAGCAGTTTTTCGGCGGTAGCAACTAATGAAAAACTGTTTTTT
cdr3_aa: CASSFSAVATNEKLFF

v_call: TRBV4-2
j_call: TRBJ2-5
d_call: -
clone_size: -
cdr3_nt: TGTGCCAGCAGCCAAGACCGCAGAGGGTATTGGGAGACCCAGTACTTC
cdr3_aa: CASSQDRRGYWETQYF

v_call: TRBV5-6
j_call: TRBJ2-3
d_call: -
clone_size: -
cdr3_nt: TGTGCCAGCACCCCCGGTTTGGCGGGTAACAGCACAGATACGCAGTATTTT
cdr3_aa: CASTPGLAGNSTDTQYF

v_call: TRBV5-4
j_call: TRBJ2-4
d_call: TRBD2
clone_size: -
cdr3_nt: TGTGCCAGCAGCCCCCAGTCGAGCGCTAGCGGGAGTCGAAACATTCAGTACTTC
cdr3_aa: CASSPQSSASGSRNIQYF

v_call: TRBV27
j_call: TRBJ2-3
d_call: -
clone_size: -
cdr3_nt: TGTGCCAGCAGCTCATTTTGGGACGCTCCTACGCAGTATTTT
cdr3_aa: CASSSFWDAPTQYF

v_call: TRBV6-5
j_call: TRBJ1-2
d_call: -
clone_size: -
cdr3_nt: TGTGCCAGCAGTTCCACCTACCCGGACACGGGAGGTGGCTACACCTTC
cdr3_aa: CASSSTYPDTGGGYTF

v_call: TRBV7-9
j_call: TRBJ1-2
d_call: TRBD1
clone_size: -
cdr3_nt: TGTGCCAGCAGCCGGGACAGGGGGATCCTGATCTATGGCTACACCTTC
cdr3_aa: CASSRDRGILIYGYTF

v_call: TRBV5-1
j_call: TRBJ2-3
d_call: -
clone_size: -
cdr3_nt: TGCGCCAGCAGCTTGCTAGGGCTTAGCACAGATACGCAGTATTTT
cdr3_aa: CASSLLGLSTDTQYF

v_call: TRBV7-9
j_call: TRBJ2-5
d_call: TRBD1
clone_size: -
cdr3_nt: TGTGCCAGCAGCAAAACCTCGACAGGGCGAGAGACCCAGTACTTC
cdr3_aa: CASSKTSTGRETQYF

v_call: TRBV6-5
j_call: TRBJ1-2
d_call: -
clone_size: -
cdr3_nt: TGTGCCAGCATCAGTAATCTTGGCTACACCTTC
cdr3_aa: CASISNLGYTF

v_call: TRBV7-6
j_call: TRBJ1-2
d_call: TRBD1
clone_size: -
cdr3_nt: TGTGCCAGCAGCTTAGGGGACAGGGACCTCTTCGGCTACACCTTC
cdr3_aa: CASSLGDRDLFGYTF

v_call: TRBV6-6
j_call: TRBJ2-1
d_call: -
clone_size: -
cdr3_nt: TGTGCCAGCAGGTCCCAGGGGAACTCCTACAATGAGCAGTTCTTC
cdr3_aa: CASRSQGNSYNEQFF

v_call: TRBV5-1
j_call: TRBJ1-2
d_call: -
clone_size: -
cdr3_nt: TGCGCCAGCAGCGACGGGGGGGCCTATGGCTACACCTTC
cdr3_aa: CASSDGGAYGYTF

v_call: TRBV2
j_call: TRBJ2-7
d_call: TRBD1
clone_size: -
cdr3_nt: TGTGCCAGCAGTGAACAGGGACAGCTCTACGAGCAGTACTTC
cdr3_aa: CASSEQGQLYEQYF

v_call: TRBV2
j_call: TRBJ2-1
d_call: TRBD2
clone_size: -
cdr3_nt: TGTGCCAGCAGTGAAGCGGGTTCCTTTCTGGCTAGCGGGAGGGCCAATGGGGGTGAGCAGTTCTTC
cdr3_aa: CASSEAGSFLASGRANGGEQFF

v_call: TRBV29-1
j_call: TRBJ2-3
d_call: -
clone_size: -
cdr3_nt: TGCAGCGTTGAAGACAGGAAGAGGAGCCCAGATACGCAGTATTTT
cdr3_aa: CSVEDRKRSPDTQYF

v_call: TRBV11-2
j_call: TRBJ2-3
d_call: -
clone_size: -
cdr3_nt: TGTGCCAGCAGCCAGAACCGGGACCCGAGGGGGGATACGCAGTATTTT
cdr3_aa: CASSQNRDPRGDTQYF

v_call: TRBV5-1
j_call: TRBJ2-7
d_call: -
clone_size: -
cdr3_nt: TGCGCCAGCAGCCCCGTTGGGGAGCCCTACGAGCAGTACTTC
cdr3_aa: CASSPVGEPYEQYF

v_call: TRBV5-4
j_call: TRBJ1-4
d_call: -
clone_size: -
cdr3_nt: TGTGCCAGCAGCTTGAGGACAGATGAAAAACTGTTTTTT
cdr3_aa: CASSLRTDEKLFF

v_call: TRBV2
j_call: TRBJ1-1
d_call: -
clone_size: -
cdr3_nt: TGTGCCAGCAGTGCGGGCCCGGGAATGAACACTGAAGCTTTCTTT
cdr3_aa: CASSAGPGMNTEAFF

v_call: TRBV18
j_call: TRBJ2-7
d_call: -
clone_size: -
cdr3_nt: TGTGCCAGCTCACCATCAATGGGTTACGAGCAGTACTTC
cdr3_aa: CASSPSMGYEQYF

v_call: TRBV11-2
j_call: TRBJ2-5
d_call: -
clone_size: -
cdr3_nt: TGTGCCAGCAGCTATCGGCCGGGGGAGACCCAGTACTTC
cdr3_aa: CASSYRPGETQYF

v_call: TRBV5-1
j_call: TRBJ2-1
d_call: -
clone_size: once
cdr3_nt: TGCGCCAGCAGCTTGGCTCCGGACAGATACAATGAGCAGTTCTTC
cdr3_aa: CASSLAPDRYNEQFF

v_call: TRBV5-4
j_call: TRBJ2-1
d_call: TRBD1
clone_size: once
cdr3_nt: TGTGCCAGCAGCCTTACCGGGACAGCCTACAATGAGCAGTTCTTC
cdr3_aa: CASSLTGTAYNEQFF

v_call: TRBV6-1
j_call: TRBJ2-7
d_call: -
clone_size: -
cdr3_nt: TGTGCCAGCAGGACCCCAGGGGCAGGGCCCGAGCAGTACTTC
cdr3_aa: CASRTPGAGPEQYF

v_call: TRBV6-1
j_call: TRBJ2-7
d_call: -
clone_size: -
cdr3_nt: TGTGCCAGCAGGGGAAGTAGGGTATTCGAGCAGTACTTC
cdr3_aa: CASRGSRVFEQYF

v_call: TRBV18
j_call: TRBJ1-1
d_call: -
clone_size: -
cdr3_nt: TGTGCCAGCTCACCAATCCTGGATTCCGTGGATACTGAAGCTTTCTTT
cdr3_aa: CASSPILDSVDTEAFF

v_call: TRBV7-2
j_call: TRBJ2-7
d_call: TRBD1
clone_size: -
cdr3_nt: TGTGCCAGCAGCTTTCCGGGACAGCCCTACGAGCAGTACTTC
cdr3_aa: CASSFPGQPYEQYF

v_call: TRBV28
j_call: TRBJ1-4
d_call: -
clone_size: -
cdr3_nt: TGTGCCAGCAGTTTCGGGGGATCGAGGGAAAAACTGTTTTTT
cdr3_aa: CASSFGGSREKLFF

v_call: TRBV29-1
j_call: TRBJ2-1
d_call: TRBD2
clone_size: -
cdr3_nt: TGCAGCGTTCTGACTAGCGGGACTAATGAGCAGTTCTTC
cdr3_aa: CSVLTSGTNEQFF

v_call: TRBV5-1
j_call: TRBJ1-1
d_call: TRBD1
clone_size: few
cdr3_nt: TGCGCCAGCAGCTTCGGGACAGCGAACACTGAAGCTTTCTTT
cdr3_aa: CASSFGTANTEAFF

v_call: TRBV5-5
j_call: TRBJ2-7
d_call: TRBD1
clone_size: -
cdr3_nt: TGTGCCAGCAGCGTGACAGGGGACTACGAGCAGTACTTC
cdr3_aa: CASSVTGDYEQYF

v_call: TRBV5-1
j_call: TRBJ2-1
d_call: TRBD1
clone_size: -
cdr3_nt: TGCGCCAGCAGCTCGGGACAGGGTGGGGATGAGCAGTTCTTC
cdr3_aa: CASSSGQGGDEQFF